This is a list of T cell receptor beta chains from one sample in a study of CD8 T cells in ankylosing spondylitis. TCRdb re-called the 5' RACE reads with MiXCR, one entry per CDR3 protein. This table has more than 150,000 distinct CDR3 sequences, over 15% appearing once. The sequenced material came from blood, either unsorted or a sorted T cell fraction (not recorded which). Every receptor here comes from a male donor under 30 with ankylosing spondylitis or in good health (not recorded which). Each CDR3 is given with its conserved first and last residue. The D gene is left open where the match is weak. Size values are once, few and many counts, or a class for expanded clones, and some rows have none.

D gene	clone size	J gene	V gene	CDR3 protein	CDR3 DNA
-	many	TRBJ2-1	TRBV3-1	CASRRTGGNNEQFF	TGTGCCAGCAGACGGACCGGAGGGAACAATGAGCAGTTCTTC
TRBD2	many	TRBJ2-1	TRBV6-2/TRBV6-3	CASSFTSVNEQFF	TGTGCCAGCAGTTTTACTAGCGTGAATGAGCAGTTCTTC
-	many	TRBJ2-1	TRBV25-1	CASTGRAPYNEQFF	TGTGCCAGCACAGGCAGGGCCCCCTACAATGAGCAGTTCTTC
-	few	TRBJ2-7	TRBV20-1	CSSSQGRNTYEQYF	TGCAGTTCTTCGCAGGGAAGAAATACCTACGAGCAGTACTTC
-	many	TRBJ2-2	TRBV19	CASSISRGNTGELFF	TGTGCCAGTAGTATTTCTCGGGGTAACACCGGGGAGCTGTTTTTT
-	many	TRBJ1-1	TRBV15	CATCQDPWGVAEAFF	TGTGCCACCTGCCAGGACCCATGGGGGGTGGCTGAAGCTTTCTTT
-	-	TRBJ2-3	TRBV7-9	CASSPKGVTDTQYF	TGTGCCAGCAGCCCAAAGGGGGTCACAGATACGCAGTATTTT
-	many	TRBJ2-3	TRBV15	CATSRDGSHDTQYF	TGTGCCACCAGCAGAGACGGGTCTCACGATACGCAGTATTTT
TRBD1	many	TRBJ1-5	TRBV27	CASGQGGGGNQPQHF	TGTGCCAGCGGCCAGGGGGGCGGAGGCAATCAGCCCCAGCATTTT
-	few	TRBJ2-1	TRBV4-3	CASSQLLFASSGNEQFF	TGCGCCAGCAGCCAACTCCTCTTCGCTTCCTCGGGCAATGAGCAGTTCTTC
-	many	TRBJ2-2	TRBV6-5	CASISGAGGELFF	TGTGCCAGCATCTCAGGGGCGGGCGGGGAGCTGTTTTTT
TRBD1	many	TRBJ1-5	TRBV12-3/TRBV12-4	CASSSDRGRNQPQHF	TGTGCCAGCAGTTCCGACAGGGGACGCAATCAGCCCCAGCATTTT
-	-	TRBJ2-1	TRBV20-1	CSARDRYLSSYNEQFF	TGCAGTGCTAGAGATCGGTACCTGAGCTCCTACAATGAGCAGTTCTTC
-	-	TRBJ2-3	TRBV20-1	CSARRADTQYF	TGCAGTGCTAGACGGGCAGATACGCAGTATTTT
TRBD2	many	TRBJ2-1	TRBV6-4	CASSGTSGSNEQFF	TGTGCCAGCAGTGGGACTAGCGGGAGCAATGAGCAGTTCTTC
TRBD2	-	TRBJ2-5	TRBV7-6	CASSFGTSGRLETQYF	TGTGCCAGCAGCTTTGGGACTAGCGGGAGATTGGAGACCCAGTACTTC
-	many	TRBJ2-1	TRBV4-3	CASSQDLSDFNFF	TGCGCCAGCAGCCAAGATCTATCGGACTTCAATTTCTTC
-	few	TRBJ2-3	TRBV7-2	CASSTSPRGSDTQYF	TGTGCCAGCAGCACTAGCCCGCGAGGTTCAGATACGCAGTATTTT
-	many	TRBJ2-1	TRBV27	CASSSSGLDEQFF	TGTGCCAGCAGTTCCTCGGGGTTGGATGAGCAGTTCTTC
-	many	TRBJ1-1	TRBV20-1	CSARRFLTGGMTEAFF	TGCAGTGCTAGACGCTTCCTGACAGGCGGAATGACTGAAGCTTTCTTT
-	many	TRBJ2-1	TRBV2	CASRRGFGNEQFF	TGTGCCAGCAGGAGGGGATTCGGGAATGAGCAGTTCTTC
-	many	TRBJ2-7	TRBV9	CASSPRLGSREQYF	TGTGCCAGCAGCCCCCGGCTAGGGTCTAGAGAGCAGTACTTC
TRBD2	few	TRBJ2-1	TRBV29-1	CSVGGGSEYNEQFF	TGCAGCGTTGGGGGCGGGAGCGAGTACAATGAGCAGTTCTTC
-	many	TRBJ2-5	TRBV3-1	CASSPLGIQETQYF	TGTGCCAGCAGCCCCCTCGGGATACAAGAGACCCAGTACTTC
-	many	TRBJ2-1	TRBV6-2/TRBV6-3	CASSSRGSHEQFF	TGTGCCAGCAGTTCCCGTGGTAGCCATGAGCAGTTCTTC
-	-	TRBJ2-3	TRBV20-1	CSARVATPSTDTQYF	TGCAGTGCTAGAGTAGCGACTCCGTCCACAGATACGCAGTATTTT
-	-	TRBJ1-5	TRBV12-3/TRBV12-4	CASSLFGQGNQPQHF	TGTGCCAGCAGTTTATTTGGGCAGGGTAATCAGCCCCAGCATTTT
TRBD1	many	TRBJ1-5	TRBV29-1	CSVGTGAGQPQHF	TGCAGCGTCGGGACAGGGGCTGGTCAGCCCCAGCATTTT
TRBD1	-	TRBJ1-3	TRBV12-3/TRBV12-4	CASSLARDSRNTIYF	TGTGCCAGCAGTTTAGCGCGGGACAGCAGAAACACCATATATTTT
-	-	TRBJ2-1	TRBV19	CASSMVGVHNEQFF	TGTGCCAGTAGTATGGTCGGAGTCCACAATGAGCAGTTCTTC
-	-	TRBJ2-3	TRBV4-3	CASSLGQQSSTDTQYF	TGCGCCAGCAGTCTCGGACAGCAATCTAGCACAGATACGCAGTATTTT
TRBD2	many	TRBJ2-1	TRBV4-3	CASSQDVASGRVFYGEQFF	TGCGCCAGCAGCCAAGATGTCGCTAGCGGGAGAGTATTTTATGGTGAGCAGTTCTTC
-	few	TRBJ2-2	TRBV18	CASSPPAPGHNTGELFF	TGTGCCAGCTCACCACCGGCCCCAGGCCATAACACCGGGGAGCTGTTTTTT
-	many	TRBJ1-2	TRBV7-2	CASSLAGFAAGRNYGYTF	TGTGCCAGCAGCTTAGCGGGGTTTGCGGCAGGGCGAAACTATGGCTACACCTTC
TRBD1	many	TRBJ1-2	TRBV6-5	CASSSLGDRPLYGYTF	TGTGCCAGCAGCTCCCTCGGGGACAGGCCGCTGTATGGCTACACCTTC
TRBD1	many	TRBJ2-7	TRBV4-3	CASSQGTGGKQYF	TGCGCCAGCAGCCAAGGGACAGGGGGAAAGCAGTACTTC
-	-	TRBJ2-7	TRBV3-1	CASSQGTGLIPLEQYF	TGTGCCAGCAGCCAAGGCACCGGGCTCATCCCCCTCGAGCAGTACTTC
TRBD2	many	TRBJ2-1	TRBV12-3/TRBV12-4	CASSLPGLAGEREQFF	TGTGCCAGCAGTTTACCCGGACTAGCGGGAGAACGTGAGCAGTTCTTC
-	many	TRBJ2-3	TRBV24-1	CATSDFRGTDTQYF	TGTGCCACCAGTGATTTTAGGGGCACAGATACGCAGTATTTT
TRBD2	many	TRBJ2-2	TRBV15	CATRPGLAGGELFF	TGTGCCACCAGACCGGGACTAGCGGGCGGGGAGCTGTTTTTT
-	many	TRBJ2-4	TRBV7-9	CASSLGLTGAGENIQYF	TGTGCCAGCAGCTTAGGTCTCACGGGAGCAGGTGAAAACATTCAGTACTTC
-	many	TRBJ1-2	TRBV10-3	CAISVLNYGYTF	TGTGCCATCAGTGTGCTGAACTATGGCTACACCTTC
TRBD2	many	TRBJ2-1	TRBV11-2	CASSHPRAGGGNEQFF	TGTGCCAGCAGCCATCCCCGGGCGGGAGGGGGCAATGAGCAGTTCTTC
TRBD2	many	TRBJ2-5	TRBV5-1	CASSWGLAEGETQYF	TGCGCCAGCAGCTGGGGACTAGCGGAGGGAGAGACCCAGTACTTC
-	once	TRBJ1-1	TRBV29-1	CSVDQGSEAFF	TGCAGCGTTGATCAGGGATCTGAAGCTTTCTTT
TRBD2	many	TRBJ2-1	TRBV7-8	CASSPKREGYNEQFF	TGTGCCAGCAGCCCAAAGCGGGAGGGTTACAATGAGCAGTTCTTC
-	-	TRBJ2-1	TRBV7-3	CASSLGAQQFF	TGTGCCAGCAGCTTAGGCGCCCAGCAGTTCTTC
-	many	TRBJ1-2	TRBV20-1	CSARGDSGGYTF	TGCAGTGCTAGAGGAGACAGTGGTGGCTACACCTTC
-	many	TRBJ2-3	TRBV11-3	CASSLDLLLRTDTQYF	TGTGCCAGCAGCTTAGATCTCCTCCTTCGCACAGATACGCAGTATTTT
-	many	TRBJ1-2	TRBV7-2	CASSPGGRDGYTF	TGTGCCAGCAGCCCCGGGGGAAGGGACGGCTACACCTTC
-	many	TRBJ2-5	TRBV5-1	CASSLDRSGFQETQYF	TGCGCCAGCAGCTTGGATAGGAGCGGGTTCCAAGAGACCCAGTACTTC
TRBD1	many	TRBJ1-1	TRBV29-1	CSVERTGQNTEAFF	TGCAGCGTTGAAAGGACAGGGCAGAACACTGAAGCTTTCTTT
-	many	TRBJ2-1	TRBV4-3	CASSQDTRNEQFF	TGCGCCAGCAGCCAAGATACACGGAATGAGCAGTTCTTC
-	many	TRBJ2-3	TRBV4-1	CASSGARNTQYF	TGCGCCAGCAGCGGAGCGAGAAATACGCAGTATTTT